These 10 T cell receptor beta chains came from one sample sequenced in a study of early stage breast cancer tumors. TCRdb's table, derived via immunoSEQ multiplex PCR, lists solely in-frame clones and lacks some. Among about 50,000 clones listed, 70% to 80% were seen once. What was sequenced was blood. These receptor sequences come from a person in their thirties with breast cancer.

The gene calls are TRBV5-8 and TRBJ1-5, with 8 nucleotides matching TRBD1. CDR3 size: 15 residues. Germline V CDR1 and CDR2: SGHTS, YDEGEE. With V trimmed by 3 bases and J by 0 bases, 2 bases remained unmatched. The CDR3 here is CASSWGQASNQPQHF. The CDR3 coding sequence is TGTGCCAGCAGCTGGGGACAGGCTAGCAATCAGCCCCAGCATTTT.

The genes are TRBV19 and TRBJ2-1, with 9 bases fitting TRBD2. The CDR3 totals 14 residues. Trimming took 4 bases from V and 9 from J; bases not matched to a gene: 7. Germline lookup yields CDR1 LNHDA and CDR2 SQIVND (reference sequence). The CDR3 nucleotides read TGTGCCAGTAGTAGCGGCGGGAGGGGCGGTGAGCAGTTCTTC. Its translation is CASSSGGRGGEQFF. Together with reference TRBV19 and TRBJ2-1, the CDR3 gives the full variable domain: DGGITQSPKYLFRKEGQNVTLSCEQNLNHDAMYWYRQDPGQGLRLIYYSQIVNDFQKGDIAEGYSVSREKKESFPLTVTSAQKNPTAFYLCASSSGGRGGEQFFGPGTRLTVL.

The chain recombines TRBV7-2 with TRBJ1-6, with D perhaps matching TRBD1 (6 bases). The CDR3 runs to 13 residues. The V and J ends lost 4 bases and 14 bases respectively, with 15 bases between them. Per the germline V gene, CDR1 is SGHTA and CDR2 is FQGNSA. The CDR3 spells CASSSGASGALHF. The CDR3 DNA follows: TGTGCCAGCAGCTCAGGGGCTTCCGGGGCCCTCCACTTT.

This rearrangement joins TRBV27 to TRBJ2-3, with 8 positions matching TRBD2. Germline values: CDR1 MNHEY, CDR2 SMNVEV (reference sequence). The J segment lost 5 bases and the V segment lost 7 bases, leaving 14 bases of the junction unmatched. The CDR3 runs 16 residues. CDR3 protein: CASNLFGAGDLDTQYF. The CDR3 DNA is TGTGCCAGCAATCTTTTTGGAGCGGGAGACCTAGATACGCAGTATTTT.

The chain carries TRBV10-3 and TRBJ1-2; no clear D gene. The V gene lost 6 bases and the J gene lost 4 bases, with 18 bases spanning the gap. This CDR3 spans 15 amino acids. The germline V gene has CDR1 ENHRY and CDR2 SYGVKD. The CDR3 DNA is TGTGCCATCAGCGACAACCGAAAGGAGGGCTATGGCTACACCTTC. Protein product: CAISDNRKEGYGYTF.

The chain employs TRBV7-9 and TRBJ1-3, with D unresolved. V lost 3 bases to trimming and J lost 4 bases, with 13 bases between them. CDR1 and CDR2 from the germline V gene are SEHNR and FQNEAQ (reference sequence). This CDR3 is built from 15 residues. CDR3 in amino acids: CASSLVAHRGNTIYF. The CDR3 coding sequence is TGTGCCAGCAGCTTGGTGGCCCACCGGGGAAACACCATATATTTT.

The chain has TRBV27 and TRBJ2-3, with a possible D match to TRBD1 (6 bases). This CDR3 contains 16 residues. Per the germline V gene, CDR1 is MNHEY and CDR2 is SMNVEV (reference sequence). V lost 3 bases to trimming and J lost 2 bases, with 15 bases between them. Here the CDR3 reads CASSFRTGIDTDTQYF. The CDR3 DNA sequence: TGTGCCAGCAGTTTTCGCACAGGGATCGACACAGATACGCAGTATTTT.

V usage is TRBV11-3 and J usage is TRBJ2-7; D is uncertain. The V end lost 3 bases, the J end lost 3 bases, and 9 bases lay between the germline ends. The length of the CDR3 is 13 residues. Germline CDR1 SGHNT, CDR2 YENEEA. The CDR3 DNA is TGTGCCAGCAGCTTTGGGCAGGACTACGAGCAGTACTTC. Translated: CASSFGQDYEQYF.

There are a few counts of this clone. The chain uses TRBV7-9 and TRBJ1-1; D is unclear. V shed 2 bases and J shed 0 bases, with 7 bases lying between them. Germline CDR1 SEHNR, CDR2 FQNEAQ (reference sequence). CDR3 length: 14 residues. CDR3 amino acids: CASSLFQMNTEAFF. The CDR3 nucleotides read TGTGCCAGCAGCTTATTTCAGATGAACACTGAAGCTTTCTTT.

The chain employs TRBV7-9 and TRBJ2-7; D unresolved. Trimming left V 3 bases short and J 3 bases short, with 12 bases between. There are 14 residues in the CDR3. The germline gives CDR1 SEHNR, CDR2 FQNEAQ (reference sequence). CDR3: CASSFRNVDYEQYF. CDR3 coding DNA: TGTGCCAGCAGCTTTAGGAACGTCGACTACGAGCAGTACTTC.